The sequence of this TCR beta chain was determined in a study of tumor-infiltrating lymphocytes in primary liver carcinoma. Study summary: Aged between 30 and 69 years, the patients were men and women. Samples produced roughly 3.5 to 7.5 million productive TCRbeta reads, comparable across tissue types.

The template, approximately 500 ng total RNA, yielded TCR beta cDNA made with a constant-region primer. Slightly modified ARM-PCR with three nested multiplex PCR rounds yielded TCR beta libraries. Both of the initial two PCR rounds ran for roughly 10 cycles and employed TRBV1-TRBV30 forward primers alongside a C-beta reverse primer. TCRdb passed the multiplex PCR reads through MiXCR, listing each CDR3 protein once. The sample yields approximately 100,000 distinct CDR3 sequences, around 73% seen once. Study-level results: Tumor top-250-clone fraction significantly exceeded that of blood (p = 0.039). It was observed that only about 7-24% of the top clones appeared in every one of the five tumor regions.

A note on this clonotype: Its cognate antigen is unknown. An end of the junction does not agree with germline; a read error may underlie this.

Each 20-30 mg portion of unsorted bulk tissue served as the source for co-extraction of RNA and DNA. Germline CDR1 and CDR2: SGHAT and FQNNGV. This CDR3 has 13 amino acids. This clonotype was obtained from a woman aged 55-69 years with primary liver carcinoma and hepatitis B virus infection. The chain has TRBV11-2 and TRBJ1-3; no clear D. The source material was liver tumor tissue from sampling region 2. Described subset: tumor region T2, inferior pole. The CDR3: CARCFPGGNIIYF. CDR3 nucleotides: TGTGCCAGGTGCTTCCCCGGCGGAAACATCATATATTTT.